This T cell receptor (beta chain) was observed in a study of T cells in Graves' hyperthyroidism and ophthalmopathy. As for the study in general: Blood was drawn when the patient was first diagnosed and still untreated.

The CDR3 regions of TCR beta were amplified from RNA transcripts. A first-round RT-PCR of the TCR CDR3 used the HTBI primer set. TCRdb re-analysed the multiplex PCR reads in MiXCR, keeping a single row per CDR3 protein. The sample lists 490,000 or so distinct CDR3 sequences; just under 20% were seen once. There are a few counts of this clonotype. Its antigen is not known. The junction shows a germline mismatch at one end, possibly a read error. CDR3 length equals 15 residues. CDR1 is SGHTA and CDR2 is FQGTGA in the germline V gene. General study findings and limits: Ophthalmopathy got predicted by the model a median approximately six months before its onset.

Exclusion followed for patients with uncontrolled infection, other autoimmune disease, pregnancy or lactation. Fresh peripheral blood, under 11 ml, yielded the PBMCs. The source material was blood. This clonotype originated in a man aged 40-49 years with Graves' ophthalmopathy. The gene calls are TRBV7-3 and TRBJ1-6; 7 nucleotides agree with TRBD1. The CDR3 reads CASSLTGTDNSPLHF. In DNA form, the CDR3 reads TGTGCCAGCAGCCTAACCGGGACAGATAATTCACCCCTCCACTTT. Full variable domain (remainder filled in from reference TRBV7-3 and TRBJ1-6): GAGVSQTPSNKVTEKGKYVELRCDPISGHTALYWYRQSLGQGPEFLIYFQGTGAADDSGLPNDRFFAVRPEGSVSTLKIQRTERGDSAVYLCASSLTGTDNSPLHFGNGTRLTVT.